The rows below give T cell receptor beta chains drawn from one sample of a study of T-cell reconstitution after alpha-beta-depleted transplantation in children. TCRdb used MiXCR to reprocess the PCR reads, holding one entry per CDR3 protein. The table shows about 610,000 distinct CDR3 sequences, with about 10% occurring only once. This specimen was PBMCs from the stem cell graft donor, taken from the stem cell graft. The receptor source for this set is a human donor who donated a stem cell graft to a child with acute myeloid leukemia. CDR3s include the opening cysteine and the closing phenylalanine or tryptophan. The D gene is left open where the match is weak. Some rows have no size entry. The others give once, few or many, or a class for an expanded clone.

>TRBJ2-2|TRBV7-9|14|many|.
CASSSSLNTGELFF
TGTGCCAGCAGCTCCTCATTAAACACCGGGGAGCTGTTTTTT
>TRBJ2-5|TRBV27|16|few|TRBD2
CASSGTRSGRRETQYF
TGTGCCAGCAGCGGGACGCGTAGCGGGAGAAGGGAGACCCAGTACTTC
>TRBJ1-2|TRBV6-5|17|.|.
CASSYSVQGSRNYGYTF
TGTGCCAGCAGTTACTCGGTACAGGGCTCGAGGAACTATGGCTACACCTTC
>TRBJ2-1|TRBV11-3|17|.|TRBD2
CASSRGPGLADYNEQFF
TGTGCCAGCAGCCGCGGTCCGGGACTAGCGGATTACAATGAGCAGTTCTTC
>TRBJ1-5|TRBV15|16|.|.
CATSRDLGLSNQPQHF
TGTGCCACCAGCAGAGATCTAGGGCTGAGCAATCAGCCCCAGCATTTT
>TRBJ2-1|TRBV20-1|15|many|TRBD2
CSARVASRGDHEQFF
TGCAGTGCTAGAGTCGCCTCGCGGGGGGACCATGAGCAGTTCTTC
>TRBJ1-2|TRBV20-1|13|.|TRBD1
CSTGTGADYGYTF
TGCAGTACCGGGACAGGGGCGGACTATGGCTACACCTTC
>TRBJ1-1|TRBV18|14|few|.
CASTVEARNTEAFF
TGTGCCAGTACCGTCGAGGCCCGTAACACTGAAGCTTTCTTT
>TRBJ2-1|TRBV6-2/TRBV6-3|15|.|TRBD2
CASTQTSGAAGEQFF
TGTGCCAGCACCCAAACTAGCGGGGCCGCGGGTGAGCAGTTCTTC
>TRBJ1-5|TRBV19|16|once|.
CASSIAPTGGNQPQHF
TGTGCCAGTAGTATAGCCCCGACAGGTGGGAATCAGCCCCAGCATTTT
>TRBJ2-4|TRBV2|16|.|TRBD1
CASSRRTGPTDYIQYF
TGTGCCAGCAGTCGGAGGACAGGCCCAACCGACTACATTCAGTACTTC
>TRBJ2-7|TRBV7-2|11|few|TRBD1
CASGRGHEQYF
TGTGCCAGCGGAAGGGGGCACGAGCAGTACTTC
>TRBJ2-6|TRBV19|16|.|.
CASSLQGMGGANVLTF
TGTGCCAGTAGTTTGCAGGGGATGGGTGGGGCCAACGTCCTGACTTTC
>TRBJ2-5|TRBV25-1|15|.|TRBD1
CASSPKEGGGETQYF
TGTGCCAGCAGTCCCAAGGAAGGGGGCGGAGAGACCCAGTACTTC
>TRBJ1-1|TRBV2|14|few|.
CASRKEGTNTEAFF
TGTGCCAGCCGTAAGGAGGGAACGAACACTGAAGCTTTCTTT
>TRBJ2-1|TRBV18|13|few|.
CASSPSQGNEQFF
TGTGCCAGCTCACCATCCCAGGGCAACGAGCAGTTCTTC
>TRBJ2-7|TRBV29-1|15|.|TRBD2
CSVIPTSGSSYEQYF
TGCAGCGTCATTCCCACTAGCGGGAGCTCCTACGAGCAGTACTTC
>TRBJ2-5|TRBV7-9|16|many|TRBD2
CASSLLSSGKGETQYF
TGTGCCAGCAGCTTATTGTCTAGCGGGAAGGGAGAGACCCAGTACTTC
>TRBJ2-7|TRBV10-3|14|few|.
CAISSRDRSYEQYF
TGTGCCATCAGTTCTCGGGACCGATCTTACGAGCAGTACTTC
>TRBJ2-2|TRBV7-2|14|.|TRBD2
CASSWGLTTGELFF
TGTGCCAGCAGTTGGGGACTAACCACCGGGGAGCTGTTTTTT
>TRBJ2-7|TRBV15|13|.|.
CATRDTKTYEQYF
TGTGCCACCAGGGACACCAAAACCTACGAGCAGTACTTC
>TRBJ2-1|TRBV10-3|16|many|TRBD2
CAIGGGELAGYNEQFF
TGTGCCATCGGAGGTGGTGAGCTAGCGGGGTACAATGAGCAGTTCTTC
>TRBJ2-3|TRBV20-1|17|many|.
CSARDDRGRQHTDTQYF
TGCAGTGCTAGAGATGACCGGGGAAGACAGCACACAGATACGCAGTATTTT
>TRBJ2-5|TRBV5-1|18|.|TRBD2
CASSRGTSGSVYQETQYF
TGCGCCAGCAGCCGGGGGACTAGCGGGTCCGTGTACCAAGAGACCCAGTACTTC
>TRBJ2-1|TRBV3-1|18|once|TRBD2
CASSKLRTSGRSANEQFF
TGTGCCAGCAGCAAACTCCGGACTAGCGGGAGGTCTGCGAATGAGCAGTTCTTC
>TRBJ1-2|TRBV28|12|few|.
CASSLTFYGYTF
TGTGCCAGCAGTTTGACGTTCTATGGCTACACCTTC
>TRBJ1-1|TRBV11-2|15|few|.
CASSPFQGGRTEAFF
TGTGCCAGCAGCCCATTCCAAGGCGGGCGCACTGAAGCTTTCTTT
>TRBJ1-2|TRBV6-2/TRBV6-3|13|.|.
CASSSRVFYGYTF
TGTGCCAGCAGTTCCAGGGTATTCTATGGCTACACCTTC
>TRBJ1-5|TRBV28|10|many|.
CASSLQPQHF
TGTGCCAGCAGTTTACAGCCCCAGCATTTT
>TRBJ2-1|TRBV7-9|14|.|TRBD2
CASSLGLRENEQFF
TGTGCCAGCAGCTTAGGGTTGCGGGAGAATGAGCAGTTCTTC
>TRBJ2-7|TRBV18|14|few|TRBD1
CASSQGTGGAEQYF
TGTGCCAGCTCACAGGGGACAGGGGGCGCGGAGCAGTACTTC
>TRBJ2-7|TRBV20-1|13|many|TRBD2
CSASGLALYEQYF
TGCAGTGCTAGCGGACTAGCTCTATACGAGCAGTACTTC
>TRBJ2-1|TRBV29-1|11|few|.
CSVQRINEQFF
TGCAGCGTTCAAAGGATTAATGAGCAGTTCTTC
>TRBJ1-2|TRBV6-1|14|few|.
CASGVGDTNYGYTF
TGTGCCAGCGGGGTTGGCGACACTAACTATGGCTACACCTTC
>TRBJ2-1|TRBV29-1|13|.|.
CSVGVSSYNEQFF
TGCAGCGTCGGGGTTTCCTCCTACAATGAGCAGTTCTTC
>TRBJ2-7|TRBV11-2|14|few|.
CASSLDRSAREQYF
TGTGCCAGCAGCTTAGATCGGAGTGCCAGGGAGCAGTACTTC
>TRBJ2-1|TRBV5-6|14|many|.
CASSLARSYNEQFF
TGTGCCAGCAGCTTGGCAAGGTCCTACAATGAGCAGTTCTTC
>TRBJ2-6|TRBV20-1|18|few|TRBD2
CSARDVLAGAPGANVLTF
TGCAGTGCTAGAGATGTCCTAGCGGGAGCTCCCGGGGCCAACGTCCTGACTTTC
>TRBJ2-7|TRBV28|15|.|TRBD1
CASSLPMGQGYEQYF
TGTGCCAGCAGCCTCCCGATGGGACAGGGCTACGAGCAGTACTTC
>TRBJ2-7|TRBV12-3/TRBV12-4|15|few|TRBD2
CASSPSAGEVYEQYF
TGTGCCAGCAGCCCCAGTGCGGGAGAGGTTTACGAGCAGTACTTC
>TRBJ1-5|TRBV30|16|many|.
CAWSVKDRTFNQPQHF
TGTGCCTGGAGTGTAAAAGACAGGACATTCAATCAGCCCCAGCATTTT
>TRBJ2-3|TRBV7-2|15|many|TRBD2
CASSISGARTDTQYF
TGTGCCAGCAGCATAAGCGGGGCCCGCACAGATACGCAGTATTTT
>TRBJ2-7|TRBV20-1|15|.|.
CSAPRGGLSSYEQYF
TGCAGTGCCCCTAGGGGGGGGCTTAGCTCCTACGAGCAGTACTTC
>TRBJ2-2|TRBV20-1|18|.|TRBD2
CSARGLAGGPLNTGELFF
TGCAGTGCGAGGGGACTAGCGGGAGGGCCGTTAAACACCGGGGAGCTGTTTTTT
>TRBJ1-4|TRBV20-1|14|few|TRBD1
CSARDPGTGEKLFF
TGCAGTGCTAGAGATCCCGGGACAGGTGAAAAACTGTTTTTT
>TRBJ2-3|TRBV6-2/TRBV6-3|16|few|TRBD2
CASSSTSWEGTDTQYF
TGTGCCAGCAGCTCCACGTCGTGGGAGGGAACAGATACGCAGTATTTT